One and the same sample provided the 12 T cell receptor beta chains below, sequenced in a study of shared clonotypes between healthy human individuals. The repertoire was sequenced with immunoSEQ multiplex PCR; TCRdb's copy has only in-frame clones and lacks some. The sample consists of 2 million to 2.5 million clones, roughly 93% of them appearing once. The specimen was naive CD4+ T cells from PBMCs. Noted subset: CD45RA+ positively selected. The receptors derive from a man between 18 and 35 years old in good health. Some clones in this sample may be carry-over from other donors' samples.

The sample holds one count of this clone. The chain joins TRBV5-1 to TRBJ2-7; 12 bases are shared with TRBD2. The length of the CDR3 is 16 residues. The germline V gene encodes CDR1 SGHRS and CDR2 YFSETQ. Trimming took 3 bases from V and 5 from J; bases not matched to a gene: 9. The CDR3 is CASSWATSGSSNEQYF. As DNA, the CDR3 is TGCGCCAGCAGCTGGGCGACTAGCGGGAGTTCCAACGAGCAGTACTTC.

This CDR3 reads CASSLVWEGKTQYF. The CDR3 bases are TGTGCCAGCAGCTTGGTGTGGGAGGGGAAGACCCAGTACTTC. The rearrangement links TRBV5-6 to TRBJ2-5; TRBD2 agrees at 7 bases. Germline loops: CDR1 SGHDT, CDR2 YYEEEE. CDR3 length: 14 residues. V lost 0 bases to trimming and J lost 6 bases; unmatched junction nucleotides: 5.

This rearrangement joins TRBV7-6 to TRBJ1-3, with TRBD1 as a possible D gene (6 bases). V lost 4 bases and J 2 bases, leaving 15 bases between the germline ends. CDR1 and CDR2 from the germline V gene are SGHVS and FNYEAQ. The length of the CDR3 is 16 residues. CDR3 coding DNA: TGTGCCAGCAGCTCACACAGGGAATCGGCTGGAAACACCATATATTTT. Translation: CASSSHRESAGNTIYF.

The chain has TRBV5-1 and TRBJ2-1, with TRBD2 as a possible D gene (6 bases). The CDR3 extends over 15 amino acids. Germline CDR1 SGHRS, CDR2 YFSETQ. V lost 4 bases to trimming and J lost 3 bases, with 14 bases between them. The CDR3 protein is CASSVDGTDYNEQFF. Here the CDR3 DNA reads TGCGCCAGCAGCGTAGACGGGACTGACTACAATGAGCAGTTCTTC.

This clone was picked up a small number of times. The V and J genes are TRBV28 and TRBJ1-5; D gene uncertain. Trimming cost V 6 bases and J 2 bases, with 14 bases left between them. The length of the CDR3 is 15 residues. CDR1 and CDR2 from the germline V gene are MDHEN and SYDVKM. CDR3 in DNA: TGTGCCAGCAGGGAGCGAGGGTATGGCAATCAGCCCCAGCATTTT. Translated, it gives CASRERGYGNQPQHF.

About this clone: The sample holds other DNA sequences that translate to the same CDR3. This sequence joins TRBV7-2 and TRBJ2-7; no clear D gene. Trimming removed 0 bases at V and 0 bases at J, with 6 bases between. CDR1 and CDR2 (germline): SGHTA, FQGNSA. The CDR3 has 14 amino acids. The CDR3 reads CASSLALASYEQYF. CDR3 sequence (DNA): TGTGCCAGCAGCTTAGCGTTGGCCTCCTACGAGCAGTACTTC.

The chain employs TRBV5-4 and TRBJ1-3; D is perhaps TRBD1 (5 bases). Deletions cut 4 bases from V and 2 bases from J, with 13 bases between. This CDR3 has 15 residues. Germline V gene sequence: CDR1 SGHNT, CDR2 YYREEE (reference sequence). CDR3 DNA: TGTGCCAGCAGCCGTCCAGGGTCAGCTGGAAACACCATATATTTT. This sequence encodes CASSRPGSAGNTIYF.

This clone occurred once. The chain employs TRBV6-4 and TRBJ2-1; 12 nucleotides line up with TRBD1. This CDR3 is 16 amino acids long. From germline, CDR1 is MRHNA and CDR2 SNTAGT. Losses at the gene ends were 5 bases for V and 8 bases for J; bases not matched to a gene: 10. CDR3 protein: CASSTLGQGAIHEQFF. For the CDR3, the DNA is TGTGCCAGCAGTACCCTGGGACAGGGGGCGATCCATGAGCAGTTCTTC.

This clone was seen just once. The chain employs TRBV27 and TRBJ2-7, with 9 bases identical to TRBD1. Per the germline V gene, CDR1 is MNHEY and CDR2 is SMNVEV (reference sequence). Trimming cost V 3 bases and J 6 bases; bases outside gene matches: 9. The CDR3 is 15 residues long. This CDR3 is CASSLEGQGPSEQYF. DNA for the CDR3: TGTGCCAGCAGTTTGGAAGGACAGGGGCCATCCGAGCAGTACTTC.

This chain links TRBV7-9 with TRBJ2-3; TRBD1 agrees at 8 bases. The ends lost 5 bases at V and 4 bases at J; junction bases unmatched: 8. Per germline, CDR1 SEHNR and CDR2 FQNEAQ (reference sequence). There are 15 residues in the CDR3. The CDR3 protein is CASSIGQGVADTQYF. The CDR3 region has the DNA TGTGCCAGCAGCATCGGACAGGGTGTCGCAGATACGCAGTATTTT.

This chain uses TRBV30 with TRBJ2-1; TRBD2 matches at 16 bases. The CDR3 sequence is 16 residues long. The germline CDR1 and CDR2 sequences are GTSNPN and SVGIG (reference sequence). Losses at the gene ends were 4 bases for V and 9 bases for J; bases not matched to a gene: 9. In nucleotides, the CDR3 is TGTGCCTGGACGGGGGGACTAGCGGGAGGGCTGGTTGAGCAGTTCTTC. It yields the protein CAWTGGLAGGLVEQFF.

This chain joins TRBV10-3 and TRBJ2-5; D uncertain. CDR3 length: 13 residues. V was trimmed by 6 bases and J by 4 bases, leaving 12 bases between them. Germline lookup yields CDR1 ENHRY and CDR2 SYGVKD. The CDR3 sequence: CAIRMPPGETQYF. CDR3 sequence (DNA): TGTGCCATCAGGATGCCACCGGGAGAGACCCAGTACTTC.